This T cell receptor (beta chain) was retrieved from a study of identical twins. TCRdb re-derived calls from the 5' RACE reads in MiXCR, one entry per CDR3 protein. This sample has 500,000 to 650,000 distinct CDR3 sequences, with roughly 7.2% found just once. The V end lost 4 bases, the J end lost 9 bases, and 8 bases lay between the germline ends. The CDR3 has 11 residues. Germline V CDR1 and CDR2: SGHRS, YFSETQ. Donors uniformly comprised healthy Caucasians. This clonotype was seen more than once but under ten times. Its antigen is still unknown. Study-wide results and limits: Insertions were reduced in abundant cord blood beta clonotypes but not in memory repertoires. Part of the zero-insertion signal could reflect confounding by invariant MAIT and iNKT cells.

These records were also assigned to another study, of yellow fever vaccine responses in identical twins.

The TCR was taken from a woman aged 18-29 years in good health. J is TRBJ2-1 and V is TRBV5-1; no reliable D call. The sample was PBMCs. This chain's CDR3 is CASSTVGEQFF. The CDR3 DNA reads TGCGCCAGCAGCACGGTTGGTGAGCAGTTCTTC.